The sequence of this TCR beta chain was determined in a study of beta chain features in type 1 diabetes. Overall study findings and caveats: Researchers caution that PCR might favor shorter templates, equally among patients and controls. For patients, the naive, central memory and Treg TCRB repertoires appeared more alike than for healthy donors.

The study reverse transcribed the entire isolated RNA, so it sequenced expressed TCRB transcripts. The assay was immunoSEQ multiplex PCR, and TCRdb's table has in-frame clones only and misses some. The data hold about 320,000 clones, with around 15% observed a single time. In its sample, this clone was seen many times. Its target is not known. This TCR was sampled from a man aged 25 to 45 in good health. The sequenced sample consisted of central memory CD4+ T cells from blood.

The CDR3 loop is CASRGRTGSSGELFF. CDR3 coding DNA: TGTGCCAGCAGAGGAAGGACAGGGAGCTCCGGGGAGCTGTTTTTT. The J gene is TRBJ2-2, the V gene TRBV2; TRBD1 matches 8 bases. V was pared by 6 bases and J by 6 bases, with 9 bases of the junction left unmatched. Per germline, CDR1 SNHLY and CDR2 FYNNEI. The CDR3 is 15 amino acids.